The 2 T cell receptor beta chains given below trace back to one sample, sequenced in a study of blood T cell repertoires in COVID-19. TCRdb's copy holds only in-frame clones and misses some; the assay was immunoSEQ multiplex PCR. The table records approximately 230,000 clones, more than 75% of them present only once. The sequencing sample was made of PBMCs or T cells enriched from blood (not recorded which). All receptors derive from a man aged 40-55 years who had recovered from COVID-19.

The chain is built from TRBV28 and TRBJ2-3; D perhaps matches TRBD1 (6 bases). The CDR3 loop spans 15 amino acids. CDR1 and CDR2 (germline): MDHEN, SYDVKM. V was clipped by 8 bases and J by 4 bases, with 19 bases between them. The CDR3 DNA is TGTGCCAGCGGTACAGGGTTCCGGTTCGCAGATACGCAGTATTTT. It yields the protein CASGTGFRFADTQYF.

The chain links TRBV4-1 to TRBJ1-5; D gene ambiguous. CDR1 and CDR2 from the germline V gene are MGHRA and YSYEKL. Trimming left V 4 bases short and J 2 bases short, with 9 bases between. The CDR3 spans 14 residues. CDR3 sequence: CASSPREGNQPQHF. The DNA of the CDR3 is TGCGCCAGCAGCCCCCGGGAGGGCAATCAGCCCCAGCATTTT.